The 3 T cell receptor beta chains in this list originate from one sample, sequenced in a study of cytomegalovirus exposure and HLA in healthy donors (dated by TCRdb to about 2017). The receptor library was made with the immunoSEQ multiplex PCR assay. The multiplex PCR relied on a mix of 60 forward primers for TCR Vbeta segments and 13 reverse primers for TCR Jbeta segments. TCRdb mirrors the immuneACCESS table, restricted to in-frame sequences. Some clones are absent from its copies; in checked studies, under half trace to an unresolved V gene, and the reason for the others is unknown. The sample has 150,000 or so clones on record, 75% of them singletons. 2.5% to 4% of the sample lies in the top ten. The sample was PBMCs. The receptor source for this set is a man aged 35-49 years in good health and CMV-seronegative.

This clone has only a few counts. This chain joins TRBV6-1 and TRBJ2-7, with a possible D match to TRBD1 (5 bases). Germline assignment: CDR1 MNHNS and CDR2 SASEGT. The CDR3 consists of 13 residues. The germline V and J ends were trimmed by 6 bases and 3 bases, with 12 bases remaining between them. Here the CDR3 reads CASRQDLDYEQYF. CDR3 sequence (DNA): TGTGCCAGCAGACAGGACCTTGACTACGAGCAGTACTTC.

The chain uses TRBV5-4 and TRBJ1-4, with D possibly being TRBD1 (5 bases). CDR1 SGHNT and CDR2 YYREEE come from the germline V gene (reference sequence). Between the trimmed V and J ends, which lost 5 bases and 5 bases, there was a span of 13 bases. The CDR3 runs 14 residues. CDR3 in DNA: TGTGCCAGCAGGCGGGACGGCGGCAATGAAAAACTGTTTTTT. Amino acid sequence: CASRRDGGNEKLFF.

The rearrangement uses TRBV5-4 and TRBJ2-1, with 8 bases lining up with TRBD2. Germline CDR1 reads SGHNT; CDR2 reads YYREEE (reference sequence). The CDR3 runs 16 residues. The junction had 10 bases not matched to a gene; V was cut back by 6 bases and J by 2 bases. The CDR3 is CASTTGGGIPYNEQFF. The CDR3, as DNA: TGTGCCAGCACCACGGGCGGGGGGATCCCCTACAATGAGCAGTTCTTC.